This T cell receptor beta chain was obtained from a study of immune evolution from preneoplasia to lung adenocarcinoma (dated by TCRdb to the early 2020s). Study-level background: The study used immune gene expression, TCR sequencing and multiplex immunofluorescence to profile the immune contexture of lung adenocarcinoma precursors and invasive adenocarcinoma. Sample size was based on specimen availability rather than a prior power calculation. TCR sequencing data came from 50 to 55 patients. The immune data were combined with whole exome sequencing and methylation data from the same cohort of nodules. Class I HLA alleles were inferred from exome data with POLYSOLVER, and allele-specific HLA loss was detected with LOHHLA. According to the study, about 100 samples went through TCR sequencing. Resected precursor lesions (AAH, AIS, MIA) and invasive adenocarcinomas were each compared against paired morphologically normal lung tissue. The overall cohort was made up of around 50 patients with pulmonary nodules who had surgical resection.

Concerning this clone: Its antigen is currently not known. Nothing much larger sits one base from this clone, and base qualities are not available.

From the cysteine through the phenylalanine, the CDR3 covers 16 amino acids. This entry keeps only the CDR3 DNA: 48 bases, framed from base 1. CDR1 and CDR2, looked up from the germline V gene, are SGHAT and FQNNGV. Trimming removed 6 bases from V and 8 bases from J, leaving 23 bases between the germline ends. Using the immunoSEQ hsTCRbeta Kit, TCR beta CDR3 regions were sequenced from DNA. As for how the authors treated the data: TCR sequencing data were analysed with the ImmunoSEQ Analyzer. T cell clonality was defined as 1 minus Pielou's evenness computed on productive rearrangements. T cell diversity was measured with the inverse Simpson index on productive templates. T cell density was defined as TCR beta template counts normalized to usable DNA, with usable DNA estimated by amplifying and sequencing housekeeping genes. Two-sided Kruskal-Wallis tests were used to compare TCR metrics between histologic stages. In its TCRdb copy, this immuneACCESS table keeps in-frame sequences only and misses some clones. Where compared with another copy, unresolved V genes explain less than half of these, and the others have no known cause. D and trimming were read from the DNA, whereas the V and J calls and clone size are those reported in that table. The sample contains roughly 5,000 clones, over 60% of them found a single time. The ten largest clones take up about 8.9% of the sample.

What the authors observed across the whole study: Normal lung had the highest top T cell clone frequencies, and these frequencies appeared to fall progressively from AAH through AIS, MIA and invasive adenocarcinoma. The findings were based on association rather than direct causation, and larger cohorts with long-term follow-up and longitudinal biopsies were deemed needed. Clonality was highest in normal lung, while later-stage lesions appeared to show lower clonality but higher T cell density and diversity. Because all patients came from Japan and China, whether the findings apply to Western populations was uncertain.

The patients had resection in Japan or China between the mid-2010s and the late 2010s. Two lung cancer pathologists independently confirmed the histologic diagnosis of each case on H&E slides. FFPE tissue was used for DNA isolation with the AllPrep DNA/RNA FFPE Kit. This chain joins TRBV11-2 to TRBJ2-1; the D segment could be TRBD2, given 7 matching bases. The material sequenced was FFPE adjacent normal lung tissue. This TCR was sampled from a person aged 60-80 years with lung adenocarcinoma. CDR3 reads: CASRRESGGAGHEQFF. The nucleotide sequence reads TGTGCCAGCAGAAGGGAAAGTGGGGGGGCCGGTCATGAGCAGTTCTTC.